This T cell receptor (beta chain) was recovered during a study of T-cell reconstitution after alpha-beta-depleted transplantation in children. Whole-study findings and limits: The study reportedly traced alpha-beta T cells about two months after transplant to several hundred expanded graft clones. A year had passed since transplant, and T-cell counts and diversity by then came mostly from newly produced T cells.

Construction of the TCRbeta library involved unique molecular identifiers. TCRdb re-derived calls from the PCR reads in MiXCR, one entry per CDR3 protein. Among 450,000 to 600,000 distinct CDR3 sequences listed, 10% to 13% were seen once. The CDR3 totals 15 residues. V was clipped by 0 bases and J by 4 bases, with 13 bases between them. Germline V gives CDR1 SGHDT, CDR2 YYEEEE. Notes on this clonotype: Antigen: not known.

The sequencing here drew on PBMCs, taken before TCRalphabeta/CD19-depleted stem cell transplant. The chain carries TRBV5-6 and TRBJ1-1; unclear D gene. The receptor was derived from a child between 2 and 9 years old with inherited bone marrow failure, due to receive a stem cell transplant. For the CDR3, the DNA is TGTGCCAGCAGCTTGGATGAAGGGCGGGCCACTGAAGCTTTCTTT. It translates to CASSLDEGRATEAFF.